These T cell receptor beta chains were read from a single sample in a study of blood T cells in healthy people across ages. From the 5' RACE reads, TCRdb called clonotypes with MiXCR, one entry per CDR3 protein. Of 700,000 to 950,000 distinct CDR3 sequences listed, 58% are singletons. Source material: blood. These TCRs come from a man aged 25-40 years in good health. The CDR3 runs from the conserved cysteine through the conserved F or W. The order of the fields is clone size, V gene, CDR3 protein. The size of a clone is reported for some rows only, either as once, few or many, or as a class for expanded clones.

>few|TRBV12-3/TRBV12-4
CASSSNTVYGYTF
>-|TRBV12-3/TRBV12-4
CASKRQGVVETQYF
>-|TRBV5-1
CASYGGEITDTQYF
>-|TRBV20-1
CSARVGRVNSPLHF
>-|TRBV18
CASSPGQGSSYEQYF
>-|TRBV29-1
CSVESRGGGETQYF
>-|TRBV20-1
CSATTGTTPGYEQFF
>many|TRBV7-2
CASSLIETQYF
>-|TRBV14
CASSQDTVRYGYTF
>-|TRBV19
CATGASPNPADTQYF
>-|TRBV20-1
CSAGRESGTEAFF
>-|TRBV20-1
CSALEAAYGYTF
>-|TRBV10-3
CAISIQPGANVLTF
>-|TRBV20-1
CSASGSTYEQYF
>few|TRBV10-3
CAISESGRVPSYNEQFF
>-|TRBV11-2
CATGDRAWETQYF
>-|TRBV18
CASSPVNEGNYGYTF
>-|TRBV20-1
CRDDVPNEQFF
>-|TRBV19
CASSTSSGPVPEQYF
>few|TRBV7-2
CASSLTGERGHEQYF
>few|TRBV7-9
CASSPGHISYEQYF
>-|TRBV7-2
CASSSPRAGEQFF
>-|TRBV12-3/TRBV12-4
CASRETGGNSPLHF
>-|TRBV7-3
CASSLRTSGRNEQFF
>-|TRBV28
CASSPRTGAREKLFF
>-|TRBV3-1
CASSSAGLAVYEQYF
>-|TRBV6-5
CASKQTDTQYF
>-|TRBV5-1
CASSSRTGEQYF
>-|TRBV5-1
CASSLVSLGTQYF
>few|TRBV7-7
CAIRDSRYEQYF
>-|TRBV4-2
CASTARSPGGGTDTQYF
>-|TRBV2
CASNPAGVGETQYF